What follows are 19 T cell receptor beta chains derived from one specimen sequenced in a study of molecular identifiers for immune sequencing clone quantification. Using its own MiXCR run on the PCR reads, TCRdb lists one record per CDR3 protein. The table shows hundreds of thousands of distinct CDR3 sequences, with around 25% occurring only once. The sequenced sample consisted of naive CD8+ T cells from blood, with Jurkat cell RNA spiked in. Sample subset: FACS-sorted CD8+CD4-CCR7+CD45RA+ naive T cells. These TCRs come from a human donor in good health. Some libraries in this study had Jurkat cell RNA spiked in.

Points on this clonotype: A read error may explain this, as a much larger clone is one base away. This chain joins TRBV5-6 and TRBJ2-3; D is possibly TRBD1 (5 bases). The CDR3 has 16 residues. Germline V gives CDR1 SGHDT, CDR2 YYEEEE. The DNA of the CDR3 is TGTGCCGGCAGCTTGGCGTTGGGGCGCAACACAGATACGCAGTATTTT. Protein product: CAGSLALGRNTDTQYF. Combining the CDR3 with reference TRBV5-6 and TRBJ2-3 gives the whole variable domain DAGVTQSPTHLIKTRGQQVTLRCSPKSGHDTVSWYQQALGQGPQFIFQYYEEEERQRGNFPDRFSGHQFPNYSSELNVNALLLGDSALYLCAGSLALGRNTDTQYFGPGTRLTVL.

The chain recombines TRBV13 with TRBJ1-6; D ambiguous. Trimming left V 5 bases short and J 7 bases short, with 21 bases between. The CDR3 has 17 amino acids. CDR1 is PRHDT, CDR2 FYEKMQ, per germline (reference sequence). CDR3 bases: TGTGCCAGCAGCCCGAGCCGGGATCCGTCGCCCAATTCACCCCTCCACTTT. It is translated as CASSPSRDPSPNSPLHF.

This clonotype was detected only a few times. The J gene is TRBJ2-2, the V gene TRBV7-7; the match to TRBD2 covers 10 bases. Germline assignment: CDR1 SSHAT and CDR2 FNYEAQ (reference sequence). This CDR3 contains 18 residues. Trimming took 0 bases from V and 0 from J; bases not matched to a gene: 4. The CDR3 spells CASSLAPSGGPNTGELFF. The CDR3 DNA reads as TGTGCCAGCAGCTTAGCGCCTAGCGGGGGACCGAACACCGGGGAGCTGTTTTTT.

The chain combines TRBV7-7 with TRBJ2-5; D is unclear. The CDR3 sequence is 14 residues long. Trimming stripped 0 bases from V and 1 base from J, with 6 bases between. Germline V gene lookup returns CDR1 SSHAT and CDR2 FNYEAQ (reference sequence). This CDR3 is CASSLAGSQETQYF. DNA of the CDR3: TGTGCCAGCAGCTTAGCGGGCAGCCAAGAGACCCAGTACTTC.

Regarding this clonotype: The junction and the germline gene differ at one end; a read error may be behind it. CDR3 nucleotide sequence: TGTGCCACCGGTGACCCCCAGCTGACCTACAATGAGCAGTTCTTC. It encodes CATGDPQLTYNEQFF. The chain is built from TRBV24-1 and TRBJ2-1; D gene ambiguous. CDR3 length: 15 amino acids. Germline V gene sequence: CDR1 KGHDR, CDR2 SFDVKD.

The chain carries TRBV19 and TRBJ2-7, with 7 positions matching TRBD2. CDR3 length: 15 amino acids. With V trimmed by 6 bases and J by 0 bases, 8 bases remained unmatched. Germline V CDR1 and CDR2: LNHDA, SQIVND (reference sequence). CDR3 sequence (DNA): TGTGCCAGTAGATACTCGGGGGGAAGCTCCTACGAGCAGTACTTC. Protein product: CASRYSGGSSYEQYF.

CDR3 sequence: CATALVAKNIQYF. CDR3 DNA: TGTGCCACCGCCCTTGTAGCCAAAAACATTCAGTACTTC. This chain uses TRBV27 with TRBJ2-4, with D hard to call. CDR3 size: 13 residues. Germline V gene sequence: CDR1 MNHEY, CDR2 SMNVEV (reference sequence). The V end lost 10 bases, the J end lost 0 bases, and 10 bases lay between the germline ends.

A note on this clonotype: At one boundary the junction diverges from the germline segment, which might be a read error. This chain links TRBV5-1 with TRBJ1-1; maybe TRBD1 (5 bases). There are 15 residues in the CDR3. Per germline, CDR1 SGHRS and CDR2 YFSETQ. The CDR3 loop reads CARSAEGTGGTEAFF. CDR3 DNA: TGCGCCCGCAGCGCCGAGGGAACGGGGGGGACTGAAGCTTTCTTT.

This clonotype was detected ten times or more. The CDR3 coding sequence is TGTGCCAGCAGTTCACTACGGATGACTAGCACAGATACGCAGTATTTT. Translated, it gives CASSSLRMTSTDTQYF. V is TRBV27 and J is TRBJ2-3; the D is unclear. Germline V gene sequence: CDR1 MNHEY, CDR2 SMNVEV (reference sequence). CDR3 length: 16 amino acids. The V gene lost 4 bases and the J gene lost 0 bases, with 14 bases spanning the gap.

About this clonotype: Just one base apart from a much larger clone, this may be a read error. The chain carries TRBV12-5 and TRBJ1-1; 7 bases match TRBD1. There are 16 residues in the CDR3. Germline V gene data show CDR1 as LGHNT and CDR2 as FRNRAP. CDR3 in DNA: TGTGCTAGAGGTTTCAACTCGAGGGGGCCGGTTCATGAAGCTTTCTTT. Amino acids: CARGFNSRGPVHEAFF.

CDR3 region: CASSEISGVWNEQYF. The CDR3 nucleotides are TGTGCCAGCAGCGAGATTAGCGGGGTATGGAACGAGCAGTACTTC. The chain recombines TRBV2 with TRBJ2-7, with 8 bases aligning to TRBD2. Germline CDR1 reads SNHLY; CDR2 reads FYNNEI. The CDR3 loop spans 15 amino acids. V trimming: 6 bases; J trimming: 5 bases; junction bases outside the gene matches: 12. The whole variable domain, remainder taken from reference TRBV2 and TRBJ2-7, is EPEVTQTPSHQVTQMGQEVILRCVPISNHLYFYWYRQILGQKVEFLVSFYNNEISEKSEIFDDQFSVERPDGSNFTLKIRSTKLEDSAMYFCASSEISGVWNEQYFGPGTRLTVT.

This clonotype appeared many times. The chain carries TRBV4-1 and TRBJ1-4, with 7 positions matching TRBD1. Germline CDR1 and CDR2: MGHRA and YSYEKL. The V segment lost 6 bases and the J segment 11 bases; nucleotides outside the gene matches: 6. The CDR3 totals 12 residues. The CDR3 sequence: CASSPGQRKLFF. The CDR3 DNA reads TGCGCCAGCAGTCCGGGACAGCGGAAACTGTTTTTT.

This clonotype was found a few times. V gene TRBV5-8 combines with J gene TRBJ2-3; possible D gene TRBD1, 6 bases. The length of the CDR3 is 12 residues. V lost 7 bases and J lost 6, with 12 bases in between. Germline V gene data show CDR1 as SGHTS and CDR2 as YDEGEE. The CDR3 region has the DNA TGTGCCAGCGGGGCAGGGGCGGATACGCAGTATTTT. Translating it yields CASGAGADTQYF.

With regard to this clonotype: A junction end diverges from the germline sequence, so it may reflect a read error. This chain joins TRBV2 and TRBJ2-1; possibly TRBD1 for D (5 bases). CDR3 size: 12 residues. CDR1 is SNHLY and CDR2 is FYNNEI in the germline V gene. The CDR3 region has the DNA TGTGCCAGCAGAGGGGCCTACAATGCGCAGTTCTTC. This codes for CASRGAYNAQFF. Variable domain in full (rest from reference TRBV2 and TRBJ2-1): EPEVTQTPSHQVTQMGQEVILRCVPISNHLYFYWYRQILGQKVEFLVSFYNNEISEKSEIFDDQFSVERPDGSNFTLKIRSTKLEDSAMYFCASRGAYNAQFFGPGTRLTVL.

This clonotype was observed a handful of times. This chain connects TRBV12-3 or TRBV12-4 to TRBJ2-7, with a weak D call TRBD2 (7 bases). Trimming took off 7 bases at V and 4 bases at J, with 23 bases between the two ends. The CDR3 contains 16 residues. The CDR3 sequence is CASTLEYGGTPYEQYF. The CDR3 coding sequence is TGTGCCAGCACGCTAGAGTACGGGGGGACACCATACGAGCAGTACTTC.

The sample holds many counts of this clonotype. The CDR3 DNA reads as TGTGCCAGCAGCTTAGCCTTGACGACCACCAGCACAGATACGCAGTATTTT. This gives the protein CASSLALTTTSTDTQYF. This chain uses TRBV13 with TRBJ2-3; the D is unclear. Per the germline V gene, CDR1 is PRHDT and CDR2 is FYEKMQ (reference sequence). The CDR3 contains 17 residues. V lost 1 base to trimming and J lost 0 bases, with 14 bases between them.

This clonotype was counted between two and nine times. The V gene is TRBV2, the J gene TRBJ2-7, with D perhaps matching TRBD1 (6 bases). Trimming cost V 0 bases and J 2 bases, with 14 bases left between them. The CDR3 length is 16 residues. Germline assignment: CDR1 SNHLY and CDR2 FYNNEI. The CDR3 nucleotides read TGTGCCAGCAGTGAAGCGGGGGCGGGTTCCACCTACGAGCAGTACTTC. It encodes CASSEAGAGSTYEQYF.

This clonotype was counted at least ten times. This chain connects TRBV19 to TRBJ2-3; D might be TRBD2 (6 bases). With 3 bases removed from V and 2 bases from J, the gap between germline ends came to 12 bases. Per germline, CDR1 LNHDA and CDR2 SQIVND (reference sequence). The CDR3 is 15 residues long. The CDR3 nucleotides are TGTGCCAGTAGTATGGAGGGCGGTAACACAGATACGCAGTATTTT. This encodes CASSMEGGNTDTQYF.

This clonotype was picked up many times. The J gene is TRBJ2-7, the V gene TRBV20-1, with 14 bases identical to TRBD2. The CDR3 runs to 19 residues. Trimming cost V 0 bases and J 3 bases; bases outside gene matches: 13. CDR1 is DFQATT and CDR2 is SNEGSKA in the germline V gene (reference sequence). CDR3 region: CSARDNQGGTSGRDYEQYF. In nucleotides, the CDR3 is TGCAGTGCTAGAGATAATCAGGGGGGGACTAGCGGGAGAGACTACGAGCAGTACTTC.